What follows is one TCR beta chain and its context. Its cognate antigen is unknown. Here immunoSEQ multiplex PCR was the method, and the copy in TCRdb shows in-frame clones only, minus some. The repertoire holds about 1.1 million clones, with around 77% as singletons. This record comes from a study of shared clonotypes between healthy human individuals. The study, taken as a whole, reports: Memory subsets had estimated richness that was generally smaller than that of naive subsets. Sampling was confined to blood; repertoires within tissues likely differ.

All donors qualified as healthy HIV-negative adults and had experienced no recent acute infections or vaccinations. CDR3 length: 14 amino acids. Germline CDR1 is LNHNV and CDR2 is YYDKDF (reference sequence). Germline trimming cut 3 bases from V and 9 bases from J; bases unmatched to any gene: 9. The rearrangement links TRBV15 to TRBJ1-1, with 8 bases identical to TRBD1. This receptor was obtained from a man younger than 35 in good health. Some clones in this sample may be carry-over from other donors' samples. Sequencing was performed on memory CD4+ T cells from PBMCs. Noted subset: CD45RA-negative fraction. The CDR3 DNA sequence: TGTGCCACCAGCAGTGGACAGGGATTAAGGAAAGCTTTCTTT. As protein: CATSSGQGLRKAFF.